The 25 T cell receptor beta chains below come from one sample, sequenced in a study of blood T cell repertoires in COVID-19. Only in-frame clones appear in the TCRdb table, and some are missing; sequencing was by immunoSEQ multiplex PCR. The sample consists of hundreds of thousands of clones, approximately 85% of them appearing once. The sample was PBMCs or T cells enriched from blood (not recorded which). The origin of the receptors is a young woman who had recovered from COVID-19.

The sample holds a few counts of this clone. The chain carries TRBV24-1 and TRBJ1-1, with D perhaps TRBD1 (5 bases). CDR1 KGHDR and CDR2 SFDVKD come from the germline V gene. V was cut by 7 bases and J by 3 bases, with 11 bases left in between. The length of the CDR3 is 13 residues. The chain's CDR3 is CATRGGGDTEAFF. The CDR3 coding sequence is TGTGCCACCAGGGGGGGAGGAGACACTGAAGCTTTCTTT.

CDR3 nucleotide sequence: TGTGCCACCAGCAGAGAACAGGGTTCACCCCTCCACTTT. This gives the protein CATSREQGSPLHF. The chain is built from TRBV15 and TRBJ1-6; tentatively, D is TRBD1 (6 bases). Germline-derived CDR1 and CDR2 are LNHNV and YYDKDF (reference sequence). This CDR3 contains 13 residues. Trimming took off 0 bases at V and 9 bases at J, with 6 bases between the two ends.

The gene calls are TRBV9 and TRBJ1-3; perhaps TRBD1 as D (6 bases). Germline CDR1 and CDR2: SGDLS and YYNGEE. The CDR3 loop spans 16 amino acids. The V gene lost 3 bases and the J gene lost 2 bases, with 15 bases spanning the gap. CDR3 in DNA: TGTGCCAGCAGCGGCGACAGGATAACTACTGGAAACACCATATATTTT. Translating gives CASSGDRITTGNTIYF.

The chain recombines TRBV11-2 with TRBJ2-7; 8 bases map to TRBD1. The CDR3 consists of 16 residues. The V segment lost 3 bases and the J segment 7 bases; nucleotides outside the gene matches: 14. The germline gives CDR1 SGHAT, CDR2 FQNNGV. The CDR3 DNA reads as TGTGCCAGCAGCTTGGGGTCGTTTCAGGGGGCCTGGGAGCAGTACTTC. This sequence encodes CASSLGSFQGAWEQYF. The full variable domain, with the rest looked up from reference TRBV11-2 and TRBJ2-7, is EAGVAQSPRYKIIEKRQSVAFWCNPISGHATLYWYQQILGQGPKLLIQFQNNGVVDDSQLPKDRFSAERLKGVDSTLKIQPAKLEDSAVYLCASSLGSFQGAWEQYFGPGTRLTVT.

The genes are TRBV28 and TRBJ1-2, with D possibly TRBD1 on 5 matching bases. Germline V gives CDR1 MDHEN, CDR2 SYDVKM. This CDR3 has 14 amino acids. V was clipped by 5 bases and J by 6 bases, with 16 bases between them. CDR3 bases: TGTGCCAGCAGTCCCCCCGGGGGATGGGATGGCTACACCTTC. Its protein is CASSPPGGWDGYTF.

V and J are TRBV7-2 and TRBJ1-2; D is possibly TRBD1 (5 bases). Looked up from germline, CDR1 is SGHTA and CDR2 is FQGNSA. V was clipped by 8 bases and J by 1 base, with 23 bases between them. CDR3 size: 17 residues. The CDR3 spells CASPFGGWGSLNYGYTF. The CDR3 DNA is TGTGCCAGCCCGTTCGGGGGTTGGGGTAGCCTTAACTATGGCTACACCTTC.

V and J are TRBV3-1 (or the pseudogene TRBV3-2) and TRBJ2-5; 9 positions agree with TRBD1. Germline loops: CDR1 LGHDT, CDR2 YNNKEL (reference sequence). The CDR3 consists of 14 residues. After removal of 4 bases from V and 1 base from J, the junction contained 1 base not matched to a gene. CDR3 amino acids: CASSLGQGQETQYF. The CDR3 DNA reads TGTGCCAGCAGCCTGGGACAGGGCCAAGAGACCCAGTACTTC.

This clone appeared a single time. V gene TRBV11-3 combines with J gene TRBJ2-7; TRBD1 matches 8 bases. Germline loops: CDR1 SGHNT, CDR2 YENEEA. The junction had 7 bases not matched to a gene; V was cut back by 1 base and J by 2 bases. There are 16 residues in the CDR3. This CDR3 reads CASSLGSSQGAYEQYF. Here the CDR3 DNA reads TGTGCCAGCAGCTTAGGTAGCTCACAGGGGGCCTACGAGCAGTACTTC.

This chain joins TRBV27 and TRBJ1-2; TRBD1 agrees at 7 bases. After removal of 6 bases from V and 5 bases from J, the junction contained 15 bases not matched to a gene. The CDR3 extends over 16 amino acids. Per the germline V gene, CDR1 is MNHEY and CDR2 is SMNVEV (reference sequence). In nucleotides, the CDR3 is TGTGCCAGCAGCACAACCTGGGGACAGTCGTTATATGGCTACACCTTC. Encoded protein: CASSTTWGQSLYGYTF.

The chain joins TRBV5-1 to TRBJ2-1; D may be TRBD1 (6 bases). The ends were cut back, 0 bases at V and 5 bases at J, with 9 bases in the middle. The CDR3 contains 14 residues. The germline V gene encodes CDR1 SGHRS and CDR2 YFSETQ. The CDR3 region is CASSLGDTHNEQFF. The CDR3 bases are TGCGCCAGCAGCTTGGGGGACACACACAATGAGCAGTTCTTC.

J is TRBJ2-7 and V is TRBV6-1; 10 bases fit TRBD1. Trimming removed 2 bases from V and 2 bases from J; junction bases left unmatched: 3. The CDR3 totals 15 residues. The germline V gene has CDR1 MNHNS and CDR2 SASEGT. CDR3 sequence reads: CASSERDRGPYEQYF. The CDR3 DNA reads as TGTGCCAGCAGTGAACGGGACAGGGGACCCTACGAGCAGTACTTC.

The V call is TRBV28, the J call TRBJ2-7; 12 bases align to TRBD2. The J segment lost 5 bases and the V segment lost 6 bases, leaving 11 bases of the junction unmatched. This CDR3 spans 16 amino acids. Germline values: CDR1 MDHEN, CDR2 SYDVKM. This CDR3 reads CASSSGTSGFTHEQYF. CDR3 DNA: TGTGCCAGCAGCTCCGGGACTAGCGGGTTTACCCACGAGCAGTACTTC.

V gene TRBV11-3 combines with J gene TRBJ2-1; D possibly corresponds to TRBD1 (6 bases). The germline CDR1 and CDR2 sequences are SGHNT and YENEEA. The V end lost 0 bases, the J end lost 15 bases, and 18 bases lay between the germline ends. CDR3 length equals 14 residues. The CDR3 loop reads CASSLETRRGQVFF. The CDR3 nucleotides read TGTGCCAGCAGCTTAGAAACTAGAAGGGGACAAGTGTTCTTC.

The CDR3 region has the DNA TGTGCCAGCAGTAGAAACAGGGCCCGAAGGGGAAACACCATATATTTT. Protein: CASSRNRARRGNTIYF. The chain is built from TRBV21-1 and TRBJ1-3; TRBD1 reflects the table's D call only, with no check against the DNA. TRBV21-1 is a documented pseudogene. This CDR3 spans 16 amino acids.

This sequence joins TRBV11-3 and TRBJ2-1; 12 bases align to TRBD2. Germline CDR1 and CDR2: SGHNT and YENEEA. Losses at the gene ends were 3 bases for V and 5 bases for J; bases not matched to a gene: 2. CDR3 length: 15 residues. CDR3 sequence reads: CASSFLAGGNNEQFF. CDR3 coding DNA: TGTGCCAGCAGCTTCCTAGCGGGGGGGAACAATGAGCAGTTCTTC.

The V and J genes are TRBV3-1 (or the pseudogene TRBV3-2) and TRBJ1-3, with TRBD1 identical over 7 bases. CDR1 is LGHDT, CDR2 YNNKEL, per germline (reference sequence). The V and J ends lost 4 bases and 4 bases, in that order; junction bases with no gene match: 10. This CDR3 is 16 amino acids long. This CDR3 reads CASSRVSTGAGNTIYF. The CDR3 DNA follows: TGTGCCAGCAGCCGTGTCTCAACAGGGGCGGGAAACACCATATATTTT.

CDR3 DNA sequence: TGTGCCAGCAGCCCGGCTCGGCCGGGAGAGGTGAATACGCAGTATTTT. Amino acid sequence: CASSPARPGEVNTQYF. V and J are TRBV11-2 and TRBJ2-3; tentatively, D is TRBD2 (6 bases). Germline lookup yields CDR1 SGHAT and CDR2 FQNNGV. V was pared by 5 bases and J by 7 bases, with 22 bases between. CDR3 length: 16 residues.

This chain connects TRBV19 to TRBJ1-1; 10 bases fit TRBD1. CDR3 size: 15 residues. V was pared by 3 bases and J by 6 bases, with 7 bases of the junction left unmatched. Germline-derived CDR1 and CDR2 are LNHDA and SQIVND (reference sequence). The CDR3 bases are TGTGCCAGTAGTATCTGGGCGGACAGGGGGTCTGAAGCTTTCTTT. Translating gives CASSIWADRGSEAFF. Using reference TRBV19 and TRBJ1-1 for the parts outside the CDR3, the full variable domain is DGGITQSPKYLFRKEGQNVTLSCEQNLNHDAMYWYRQDPGQGLRLIYYSQIVNDFQKGDIAEGYSVSREKKESFPLTVTSAQKNPTAFYLCASSIWADRGSEAFFGQGTRLTVV.

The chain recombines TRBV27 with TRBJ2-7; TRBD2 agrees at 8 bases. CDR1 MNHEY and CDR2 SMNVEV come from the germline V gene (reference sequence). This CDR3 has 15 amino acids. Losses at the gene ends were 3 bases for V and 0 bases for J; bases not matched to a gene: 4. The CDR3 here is CASSLRGVSSYEQYF. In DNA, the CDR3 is TGTGCCAGCAGTTTGCGGGGGGTGAGCTCCTACGAGCAGTACTTC.

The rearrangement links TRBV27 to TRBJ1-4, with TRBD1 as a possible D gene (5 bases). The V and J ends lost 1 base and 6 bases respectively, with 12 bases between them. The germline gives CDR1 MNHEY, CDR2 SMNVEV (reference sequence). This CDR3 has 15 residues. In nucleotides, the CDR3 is TGTGCCAGCAGTTTATTGTGGGGCAATGATGAAAAACTGTTTTTT. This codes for CASSLLWGNDEKLFF.

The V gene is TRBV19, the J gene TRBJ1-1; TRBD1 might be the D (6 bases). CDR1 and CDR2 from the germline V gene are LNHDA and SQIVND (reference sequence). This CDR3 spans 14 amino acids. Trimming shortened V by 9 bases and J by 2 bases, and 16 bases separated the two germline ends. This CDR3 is CASAPDRRNTEAFF. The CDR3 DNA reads TGTGCCAGCGCTCCGGACAGACGAAACACTGAAGCTTTCTTT.

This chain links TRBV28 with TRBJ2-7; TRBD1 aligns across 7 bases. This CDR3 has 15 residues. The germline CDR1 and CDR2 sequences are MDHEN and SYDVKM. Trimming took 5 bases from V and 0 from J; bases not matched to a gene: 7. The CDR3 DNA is TGTGCCAGCAGTATGAGACAGGGACGCTCCTACGAGCAGTACTTC. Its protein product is CASSMRQGRSYEQYF.

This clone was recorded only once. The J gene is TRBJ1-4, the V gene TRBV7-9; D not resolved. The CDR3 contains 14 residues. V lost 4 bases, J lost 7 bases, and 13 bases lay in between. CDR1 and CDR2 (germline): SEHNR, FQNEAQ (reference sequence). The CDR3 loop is CASSSRREREKLFF. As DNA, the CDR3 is TGTGCCAGCAGCTCACGGCGGGAACGTGAAAAACTGTTTTTT.

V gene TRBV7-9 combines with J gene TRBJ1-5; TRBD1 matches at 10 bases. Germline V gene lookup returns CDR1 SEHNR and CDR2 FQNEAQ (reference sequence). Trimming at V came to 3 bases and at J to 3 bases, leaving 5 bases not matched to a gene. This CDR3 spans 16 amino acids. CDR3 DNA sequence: TGTGCCAGCAGCTTTGGGGACAGGGGTTTCAATCAGCCCCAGCATTTT. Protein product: CASSFGDRGFNQPQHF.

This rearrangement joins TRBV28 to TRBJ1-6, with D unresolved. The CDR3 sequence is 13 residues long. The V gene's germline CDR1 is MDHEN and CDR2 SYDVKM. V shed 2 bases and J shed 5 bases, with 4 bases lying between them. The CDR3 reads CASSLLNNSPLHF. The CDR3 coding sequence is TGTGCCAGCAGTTTACTAAATAATTCACCCCTCCACTTT.